The 14 T cell receptor beta chains below were found in one sample sequenced in a study of blood T cell repertoires in COVID-19. Produced via immunoSEQ multiplex PCR; TCRdb's table is partial and in-frame only. Of about 360,000 clones in the sample, about 90% are singletons; the top ten hold approximately 1.8%. Sequences were obtained from PBMCs or T cells enriched from blood (not recorded which). Every receptor here comes from a man in his forties or fifties in a cohort exposed to, infected with or recovered from COVID-19 (not recorded which).

The chain carries TRBV30 and TRBJ2-7, with a tentative D call TRBD2 (6 bases). In germline, CDR1 is GTSNPN, CDR2 SVGIG (reference sequence). This CDR3 contains 11 residues. The V end was cut by 4 bases, the J end by 2 bases, with 6 bases between. Here the CDR3 reads CAWTSAYEQYF. The CDR3 nucleotides are TGTGCCTGGACTAGCGCCTACGAGCAGTACTTC.

J is TRBJ1-3 and V is TRBV5-1, with 7 nucleotides matching TRBD1. The CDR3 spans 15 residues. Germline CDR1 is SGHRS and CDR2 is YFSETQ. V dropped 4 bases and J dropped 3; count of bases not matched to a gene: 7. The CDR3 is CASSAAGGVGNTIYF. CDR3 DNA: TGCGCCAGCAGCGCGGCAGGGGGAGTTGGAAACACCATATATTTT.

The chain joins TRBV10-1 to TRBJ2-3; D may be TRBD1 (6 bases). Trimming took off 3 bases at V and 6 bases at J, with 13 bases between the two ends. The CDR3 spans 14 residues. Germline V CDR1 and CDR2: WNHNN, SYGVQD (reference sequence). CDR3 nucleotide sequence: TGCGCCAGCAGTGAAACCAACAGGGATGATACGCAGTATTTT. Translating it yields CASSETNRDDTQYF.

The J gene is TRBJ1-2, the V gene TRBV28; TRBD1 is a possible D gene (5 bases). The CDR3 consists of 13 residues. Germline CDR1 MDHEN, CDR2 SYDVKM. Trimming took 6 bases from V and 5 from J, leaving 13 bases between them. CDR3 DNA sequence: TGTGCCAGCAGACCCCAGGGCGCATATGGCTACACCTTC. This translates into CASRPQGAYGYTF.

This clone was detected a few times. The V gene is TRBV3-1 (or the pseudogene TRBV3-2), the J gene TRBJ1-2; 8 positions match TRBD1. Per the germline V gene, CDR1 is LGHDT and CDR2 is YNNKEL (reference sequence). This CDR3 is 14 amino acids long. Trimming at V came to 2 bases and at J to 7 bases, leaving 6 bases not matched to a gene. The CDR3 sequence is CASSQTLTGAGYTF. The CDR3 nucleotides are TGTGCCAGCAGCCAAACGTTGACAGGGGCTGGCTACACCTTC.

V gene TRBV5-1 combines with J gene TRBJ2-1; perhaps TRBD2 as D (5 bases). CDR3 length: 13 amino acids. The V gene lost 9 bases and the J gene lost 2 bases, with 12 bases spanning the gap. The germline gives CDR1 SGHRS, CDR2 YFSETQ. The DNA for the CDR3 is TGCGCCAACCCGAGCGGCACCTACAATGAGCAGTTCTTC. Translating gives CANPSGTYNEQFF.

The chain is built from TRBV28 and TRBJ1-5, with D hard to call. CDR1 is MDHEN, CDR2 SYDVKM, per germline. V was shortened by 1 base and J by 4 bases, with 8 bases between the two germline ends. CDR3 size: 14 residues. CDR3 loop: CASSLLTANQPQHF. The CDR3 bases are TGTGCCAGCAGTTTATTAACAGCTAATCAGCCCCAGCATTTT.

The chain employs TRBV3-1 (or the pseudogene TRBV3-2) and TRBJ1-3, with 8 positions matching TRBD1. The trim removed 3 bases at V and 8 bases at J, leaving 6 bases unmatched. CDR1 LGHDT and CDR2 YNNKEL come from the germline V gene (reference sequence). This CDR3 has 14 amino acids. CDR3 DNA: TGTGCCAGCAGCCAGCAGGGGGCTTCGGACACCATATATTTT. It is translated as CASSQQGASDTIYF.

The chain joins TRBV2 to TRBJ1-5; possible D gene TRBD1, 6 bases. The CDR3 extends over 15 amino acids. V was clipped by 7 bases and J by 4 bases, with 17 bases between them. Germline V CDR1 and CDR2: SNHLY, FYNNEI. CDR3 protein: CASTDRGAWNQPQHF. The CDR3 DNA reads as TGTGCCAGCACCGATCGGGGGGCTTGGAATCAGCCCCAGCATTTT.

This clone appeared once. Other DNA sequences in this sample translate to the same CDR3. This chain links TRBV5-4 with TRBJ2-5, with 15 bases aligning to TRBD2. The CDR3 extends over 16 amino acids. CDR1 SGHNT and CDR2 YYREEE come from the germline V gene (reference sequence). The J segment lost 1 base and the V segment lost 4 bases, leaving 2 bases of the junction unmatched. CDR3 residues: CASSLGLAGGQETQYF. As DNA, the CDR3 is TGTGCCAGCAGCCTGGGACTAGCGGGAGGCCAAGAGACCCAGTACTTC.

There are a few counts of this clone. This chain joins TRBV19 and TRBJ1-3; perhaps TRBD1 as D (6 bases). The CDR3 has 14 amino acids. Germline V gene sequence: CDR1 LNHDA, CDR2 SQIVND (reference sequence). Trimming took 10 bases from V and 0 from J, leaving 13 bases between them. In DNA, the CDR3 is TGTGCCACTACAGGGAGGGGCTCTGGAAACACCATATATTTT. Its translation: CATTGRGSGNTIYF.

The rearrangement links TRBV12-2 to TRBJ2-1; the listed D gene, TRBD2, was not tested against the DNA. TRBV12-2 is shown as a pseudogene. The CDR3 consists of 15 residues. CDR3 region: CASRLLTSSYNEQFF. CDR3 in DNA: TGTGCAAGTCGCTTACTCACTTCTAGCTACAATGAGCAGTTCTTC.

The chain has TRBV27 and TRBJ1-2; the D gene is possibly TRBD1 (5 bases). Germline lookup yields CDR1 MNHEY and CDR2 SMNVEV (reference sequence). V was pared by 7 bases and J by 4 bases, with 10 bases between. The CDR3 spans 12 residues. This CDR3 is CASMDKGYGYTF. The CDR3 DNA reads TGTGCCAGCATGGACAAGGGCTATGGCTACACCTTC.

The gene calls are TRBV24-1 and TRBJ1-3; a possible D gene is TRBD1 (6 bases). The length of the CDR3 is 16 residues. Trimming took 3 bases from V and 0 from J, leaving 11 bases between them. Looked up from germline, CDR1 is KGHDR and CDR2 is SFDVKD. CDR3 amino acids: CATSDGTLGSGNTIYF. The CDR3 nucleotides are TGTGCCACCAGTGATGGGACACTGGGCTCTGGAAACACCATATATTTT.